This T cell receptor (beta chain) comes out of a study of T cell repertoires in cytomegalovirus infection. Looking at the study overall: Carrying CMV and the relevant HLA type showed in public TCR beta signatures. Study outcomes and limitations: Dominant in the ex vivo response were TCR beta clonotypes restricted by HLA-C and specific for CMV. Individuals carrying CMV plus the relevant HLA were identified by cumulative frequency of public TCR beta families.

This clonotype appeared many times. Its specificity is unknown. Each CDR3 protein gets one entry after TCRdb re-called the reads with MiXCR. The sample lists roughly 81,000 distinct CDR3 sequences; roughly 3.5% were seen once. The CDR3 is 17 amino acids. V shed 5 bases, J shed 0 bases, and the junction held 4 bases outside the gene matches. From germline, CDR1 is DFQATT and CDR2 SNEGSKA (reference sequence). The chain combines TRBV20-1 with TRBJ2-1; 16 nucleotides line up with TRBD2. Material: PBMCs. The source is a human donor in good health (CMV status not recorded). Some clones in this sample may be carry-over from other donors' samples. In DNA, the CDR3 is TGCAGTGCTGGGGGACTAGCGGGGGGGAGCTCCTACAATGAGCAGTTCTTC. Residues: CSAGGLAGGSSYNEQFF.